This T cell receptor (beta chain) was identified in a study of T cells in Graves' hyperthyroidism and ophthalmopathy (dated by TCRdb to the late 2010s). General notes on the study: Peripheral blood was sampled at the time of initial diagnosis, prior to any treatment. To identify TCR V-J signatures that set the groups apart, the researchers used a discovery cohort of 100 patients, made up of 40 to 45 with Graves' ophthalmopathy and some 56 with stable Graves' hyperthyroidism. Prospective prediction of ophthalmopathy was tested in an independent validation cohort of 18 to 20 hyperthyroidism patients and some 17 patients who later progressed to ophthalmopathy. For training and testing, the roughly 97 patients in the discovery cohort were randomly divided in a 7:3 ratio. In addition, the study compared T-cell repertoires in thyroid tissue and in blood from a handful of Graves' hyperthyroidism patients. Once sampling was done, hyperthyroidism patients were given methimazole at a starting dose of 30 mg daily, whereas ophthalmopathy patients were given high-dose intravenous methylprednisolone. The paper reports TCR Vbeta CDR3 sequencing of 135 peripheral blood samples: around 45 ophthalmopathy, fewer than 85 hyperthyroidism and about 17 progressor patients.

A patient counted as having stable Graves' hyperthyroidism if no progression to ophthalmopathy occurred over 18 months of follow-up. Hyperthyroidism patients were newly diagnosed, with disease duration under 2 months, and aged 18 to 65 years. The study excluded patients with uncontrolled infections, other autoimmune diseases, pregnancy or lactation. Diagnoses were established on the basis of clinical symptoms, serum thyroxine and TRAb, thyroid ultrasound, and orbital computed tomography. Ficoll-Paque density gradient centrifugation was used to isolate PBMCs from about 9.4 ml of fresh peripheral blood. Total RNA was extracted with Trizol reagent, and quality was checked on an Agilent 2100 Bioanalyzer. Worth noting for this clonotype: Its antigen remains undetermined. No quality values exist for individual bases; no much larger clone is one base distant.

TCR beta CDR3 regions were amplified from RNA transcripts. A first-round RT-PCR of the TCR CDR3 used the HTBI primer set with the Qiagen OneStep RT-PCR kit. The libraries were constructed in a second round of multiplex PCR and then size-selected and purified. Libraries were sequenced paired-end with 100 bp reads on an Illumina HiSeq2000. The source study handled its data this way. SOAPnuke was used to process the raw data, with reads discarded if the reads contained adapters or uncalled bases, had a mean Phred below 15, or lacked an exact constant-primer or identifier match. High-quality paired reads were merged using COPE v1.2.5, and each unique nucleotide sequence was defined as a clonotype. MiTCR v1.1 was used to align clonotypes to the IMGT TRBV, TRBD and TRBJ reference segments. Only V-J combinations with frequency above 0.0001, covering 99.2% of repertoires, were analysed. The TCS score was defined as the ratio of F50 (clonal expansion) to E x V (chaos), calculated using BLOSUM62-based TCRdist between CDR3 peptides within each V-J. Welch's t-statistics and random forest reduced 450 to 600 V-J features to around 14, which were used in a naive Bayes classifier (R e1071). In TCRdb, the public reads were trimmed at Q25 with fastp and aligned with MiXCR, with productive beta chains retained. Entries that share a CDR3 protein sequence are merged under the most common genes and DNA. What appears here as the V and J calls and clone size reflects TCRdb's work, not the paper's. The sample includes around 340,000 distinct CDR3 sequences, with 15% to 20% observed a single time. Together, the top ten hold about 49% of the sample.

Results and caveats for the whole study, not just this receptor: In validation, the model predicted progression to ophthalmopathy a median of roughly 6.1 months before onset, with over 60% sensitivity and 72.22% specificity. No statistical method was used to set the sample size in advance, and investigators knew the group allocation. Blood samples also contained most of the expanded thyroid clonotypes (frequency above 0.001), which suggests that blood repertoires may reflect thyroid immune responses. A 13 V-J signature model separated ophthalmopathy from stable hyperthyroidism, with roughly 88% sensitivity and 81.08% specificity in cross-validation and 80%/75% in testing.

The sample was blood. This TCR came from a woman aged 45-59 years with Graves' hyperthyroidism.

The nucleotides read TGCGCCAGCAGCCAAACAGGCCTGAGCACAGATACGCAGTATTTT. Translated, this gives CASSQTGLSTDTQYF. The chain couples TRBV4-1 to TRBJ2-3, and possibly TRBD1, on 5 matching bases. The CDR3 holds 15 amino acids from the cysteine to the phenylalanine. Only CDR3 DNA remains: 45 bases, in frame from the first base. V loses 2 bases, J loses 0 bases, and the germline ends lie 9 bases apart. The germline V gene gives CDR1 as MGHRA and CDR2 as YSYEKL.